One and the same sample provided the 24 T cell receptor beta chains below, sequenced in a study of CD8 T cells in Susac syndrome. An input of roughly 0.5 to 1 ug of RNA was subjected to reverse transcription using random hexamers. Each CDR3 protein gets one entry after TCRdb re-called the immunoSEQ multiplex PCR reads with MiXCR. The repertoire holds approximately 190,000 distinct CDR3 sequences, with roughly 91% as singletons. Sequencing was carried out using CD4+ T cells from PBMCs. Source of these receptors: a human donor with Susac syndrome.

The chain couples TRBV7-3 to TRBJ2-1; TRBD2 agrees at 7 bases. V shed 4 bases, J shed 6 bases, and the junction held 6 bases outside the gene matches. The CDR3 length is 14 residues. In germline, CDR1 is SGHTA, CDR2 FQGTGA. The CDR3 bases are TGTGCCAGCAGCTCCTCGACTAGCTTCAATGAGCAGTTCTTC. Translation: CASSSSTSFNEQFF.

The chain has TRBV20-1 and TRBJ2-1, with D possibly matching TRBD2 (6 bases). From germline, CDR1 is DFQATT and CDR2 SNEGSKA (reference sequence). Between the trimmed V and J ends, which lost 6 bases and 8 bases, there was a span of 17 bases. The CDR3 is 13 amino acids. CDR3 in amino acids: CSAAGSPRHEQFF. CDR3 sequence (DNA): TGCAGTGCCGCCGGGAGCCCCAGGCATGAGCAGTTCTTC.

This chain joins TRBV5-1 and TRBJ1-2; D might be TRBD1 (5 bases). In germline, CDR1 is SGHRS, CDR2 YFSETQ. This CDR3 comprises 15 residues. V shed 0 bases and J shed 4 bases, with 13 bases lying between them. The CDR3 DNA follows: TGCGCCAGCAGCTTGGCCGGGACCCTCGGCTATGGCTACACCTTC. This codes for CASSLAGTLGYGYTF.

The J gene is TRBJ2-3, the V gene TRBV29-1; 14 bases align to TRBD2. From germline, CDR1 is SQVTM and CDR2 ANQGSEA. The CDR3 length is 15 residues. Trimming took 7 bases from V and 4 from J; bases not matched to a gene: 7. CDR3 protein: CSAPGTSGSSDTQYF. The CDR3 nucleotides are TGCAGCGCCCCCGGGACTAGCGGGAGTTCAGATACGCAGTATTTT.

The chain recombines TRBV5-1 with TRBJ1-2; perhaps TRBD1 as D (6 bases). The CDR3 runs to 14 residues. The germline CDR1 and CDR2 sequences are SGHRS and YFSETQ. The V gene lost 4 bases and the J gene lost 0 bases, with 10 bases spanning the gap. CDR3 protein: CASSPRTANYGYTF. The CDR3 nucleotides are TGCGCCAGCAGCCCCCGGACAGCTAACTATGGCTACACCTTC.

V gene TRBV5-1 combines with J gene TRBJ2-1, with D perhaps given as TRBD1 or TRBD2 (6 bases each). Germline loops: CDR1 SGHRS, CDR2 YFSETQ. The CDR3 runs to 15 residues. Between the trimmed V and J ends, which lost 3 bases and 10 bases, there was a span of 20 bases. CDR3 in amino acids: CASSSTRDLGGEQFF. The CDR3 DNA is TGCGCCAGCAGCTCTACCCGGGACTTAGGGGGGGAGCAGTTCTTC.

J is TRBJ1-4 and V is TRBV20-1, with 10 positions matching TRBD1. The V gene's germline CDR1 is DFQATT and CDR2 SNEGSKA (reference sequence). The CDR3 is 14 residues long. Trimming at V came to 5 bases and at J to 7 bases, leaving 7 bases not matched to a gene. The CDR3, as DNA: TGCAGTGCTTGGGGGACAGGGGAGGGTGAAAAACTGTTTTTT. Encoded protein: CSAWGTGEGEKLFF.

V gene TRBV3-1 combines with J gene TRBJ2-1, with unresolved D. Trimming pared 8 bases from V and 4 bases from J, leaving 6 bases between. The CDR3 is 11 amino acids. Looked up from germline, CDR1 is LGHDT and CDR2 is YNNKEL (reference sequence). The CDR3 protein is CASSAYNEQFF. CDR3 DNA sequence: TGTGCCAGCTCCGCTTACAATGAGCAGTTCTTC.

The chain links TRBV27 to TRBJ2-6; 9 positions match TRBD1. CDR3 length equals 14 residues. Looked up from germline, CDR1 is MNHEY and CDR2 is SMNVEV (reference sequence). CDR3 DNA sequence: TGTGCAGGGACAGGGATCTCTGGGGCCAACGTCCTGACTTTC. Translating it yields CAGTGISGANVLTF.

The DNA of the CDR3 is TGTGCCAGCAAAGGAGGGACAGGGGGCGATCAGCCCCAGCATTTT. It specifies CASKGGTGGDQPQHF. The V and J genes are TRBV6-5 and TRBJ1-5; 12 bases fit TRBD1. The CDR3 covers 15 residues. The germline V gene encodes CDR1 MNHEY and CDR2 SVGAGI. Trimming at V came to 7 bases and at J to 5 bases, leaving 6 bases not matched to a gene.

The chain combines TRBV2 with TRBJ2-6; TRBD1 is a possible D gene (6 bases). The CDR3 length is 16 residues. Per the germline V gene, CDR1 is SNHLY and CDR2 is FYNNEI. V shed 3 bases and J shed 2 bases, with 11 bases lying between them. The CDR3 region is CASSDGPGAGANVLTF. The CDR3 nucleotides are TGTGCCAGCAGTGACGGACCAGGGGCTGGGGCCAACGTCCTGACTTTC. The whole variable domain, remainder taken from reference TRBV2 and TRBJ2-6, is EPEVTQTPSHQVTQMGQEVILRCVPISNHLYFYWYRQILGQKVEFLVSFYNNEISEKSEIFDDQFSVERPDGSNFTLKIRSTKLEDSAMYFCASSDGPGAGANVLTFGAGSRLTVL.

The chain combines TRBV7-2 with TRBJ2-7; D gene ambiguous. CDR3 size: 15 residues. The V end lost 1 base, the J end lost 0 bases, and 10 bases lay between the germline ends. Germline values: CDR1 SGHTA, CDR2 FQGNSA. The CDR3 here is CASSLDPVSSYEQYF. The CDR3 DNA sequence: TGTGCCAGCAGCTTAGACCCAGTAAGCTCCTACGAGCAGTACTTC.

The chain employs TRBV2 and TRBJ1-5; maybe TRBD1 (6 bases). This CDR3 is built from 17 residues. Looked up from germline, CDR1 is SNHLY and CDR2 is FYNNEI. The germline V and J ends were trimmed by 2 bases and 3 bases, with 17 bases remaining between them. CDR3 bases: TGTGCCAGCAGTGAATTTGCACAGGGAGAATTCAATCAGCCCCAGCATTTT. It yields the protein CASSEFAQGEFNQPQHF.

The DNA of the CDR3 is TGTGCCAGCAGCCAGGGCGGGGGGACGTCCTACGAGCAGTACTTC. Encoded protein: CASSQGGGTSYEQYF. The rearrangement links TRBV3-1 to TRBJ2-7, with 8 nucleotides matching TRBD2. The germline CDR1 and CDR2 sequences are LGHDT and YNNKEL (reference sequence). The CDR3 extends over 15 amino acids. The trim removed 3 bases at V and 1 base at J, leaving 5 bases unmatched.

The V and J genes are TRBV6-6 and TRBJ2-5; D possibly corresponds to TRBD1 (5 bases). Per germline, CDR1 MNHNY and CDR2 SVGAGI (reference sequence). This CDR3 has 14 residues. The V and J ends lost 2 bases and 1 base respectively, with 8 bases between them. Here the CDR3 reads CASSYGAVQETQYF. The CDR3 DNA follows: TGTGCCAGCAGTTACGGGGCAGTCCAAGAGACCCAGTACTTC.

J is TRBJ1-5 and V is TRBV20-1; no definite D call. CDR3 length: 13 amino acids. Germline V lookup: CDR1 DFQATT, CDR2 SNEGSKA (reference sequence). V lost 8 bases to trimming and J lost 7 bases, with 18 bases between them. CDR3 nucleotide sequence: TGCAGTCAAAACGGGAGGGAAGACCAGCCCCAGCATTTT. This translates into CSQNGREDQPQHF.

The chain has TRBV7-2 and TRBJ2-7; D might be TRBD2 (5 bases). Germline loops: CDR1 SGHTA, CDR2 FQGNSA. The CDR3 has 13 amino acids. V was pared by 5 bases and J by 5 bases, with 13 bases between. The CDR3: CASSPQLVDEQYF. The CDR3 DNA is TGTGCCAGCAGCCCGCAACTAGTTGACGAGCAGTACTTC.

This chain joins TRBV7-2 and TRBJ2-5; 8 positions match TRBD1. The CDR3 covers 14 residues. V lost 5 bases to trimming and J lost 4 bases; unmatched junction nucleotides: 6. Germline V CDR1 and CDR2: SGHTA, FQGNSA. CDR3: CASSDDRGRETQYF. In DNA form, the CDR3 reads TGTGCCAGCAGCGACGACAGGGGTAGAGAGACCCAGTACTTC.

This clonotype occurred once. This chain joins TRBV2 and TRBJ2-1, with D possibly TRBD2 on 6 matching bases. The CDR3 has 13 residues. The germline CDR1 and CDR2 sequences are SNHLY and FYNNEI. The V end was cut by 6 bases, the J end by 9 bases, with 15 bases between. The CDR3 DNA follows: TGTGCCAGCAGAACCCGGGAGCGGAGTGAGCAGTTCTTC. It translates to CASRTRERSEQFF.

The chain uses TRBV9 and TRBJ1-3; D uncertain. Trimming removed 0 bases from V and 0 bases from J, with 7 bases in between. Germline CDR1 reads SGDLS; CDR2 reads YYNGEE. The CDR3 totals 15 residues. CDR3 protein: CASSVGKISGNTIYF. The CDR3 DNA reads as TGTGCCAGCAGCGTAGGAAAGATCTCTGGAAACACCATATATTTT. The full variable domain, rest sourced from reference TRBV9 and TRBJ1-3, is DSGVTQTPKHLITATGQRVTLRCSPRSGDLSVYWYQQSLDQGLQFLIQYYNGEERAKGNILERFSAQQFPDLHSELNLSSLELGDSALYFCASSVGKISGNTIYFGEGSWLTVV.

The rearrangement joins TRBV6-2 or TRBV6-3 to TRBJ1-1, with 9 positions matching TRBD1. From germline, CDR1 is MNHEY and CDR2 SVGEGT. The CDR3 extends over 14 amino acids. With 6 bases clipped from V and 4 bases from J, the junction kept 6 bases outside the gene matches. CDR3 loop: CASSQGQGTTEAFF. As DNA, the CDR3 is TGTGCCAGCAGCCAAGGACAGGGGACCACTGAAGCTTTCTTT.

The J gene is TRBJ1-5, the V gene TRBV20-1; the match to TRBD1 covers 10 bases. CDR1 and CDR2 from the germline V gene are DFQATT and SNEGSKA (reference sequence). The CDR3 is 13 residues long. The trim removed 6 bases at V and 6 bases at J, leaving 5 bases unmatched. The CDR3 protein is CSAFGQGGQPQHF. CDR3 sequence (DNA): TGCAGTGCCTTTGGACAGGGGGGTCAGCCCCAGCATTTT.

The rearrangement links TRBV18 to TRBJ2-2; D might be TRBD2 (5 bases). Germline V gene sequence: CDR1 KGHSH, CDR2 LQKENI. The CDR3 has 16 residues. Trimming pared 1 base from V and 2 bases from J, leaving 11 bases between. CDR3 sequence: CASSPRLLENTGELFF. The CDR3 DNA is TGTGCCAGCTCACCACGGCTACTAGAAAACACCGGGGAGCTGTTTTTT.

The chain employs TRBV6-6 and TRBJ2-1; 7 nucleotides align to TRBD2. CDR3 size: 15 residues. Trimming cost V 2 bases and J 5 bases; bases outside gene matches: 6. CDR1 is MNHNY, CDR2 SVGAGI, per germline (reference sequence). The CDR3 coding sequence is TGTGCCAGCAGTTACGGGGGAGGGCCGGACAATGAGCAGTTCTTC. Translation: CASSYGGGPDNEQFF.